This T cell receptor (beta chain) was sequenced for a study of OX40 agonist ivuxolimab in advanced cancers. Germline-derived CDR1 and CDR2 are SGHRS and YFSETQ. The V end lost 3 bases, the J end lost 1 base, and 7 bases lay between the germline ends. This CDR3 comprises 13 residues. Using immunoSEQ multiplex PCR, the repertoire was profiled, and TCRdb retains in-frame clones only, with some absent. Of tens of thousands of clones in the sample, approximately 81% were seen once. The input for sequencing was CD4+ or CD8+ T cells sorted from blood, taken in a trial of the OX40 agonist ivuxolimab. This chain uses TRBV5-1 with TRBJ2-5; D gene ambiguous. This clonotype was obtained from an adult with an advanced solid tumor such as melanoma, head and neck, liver or kidney cancer. In DNA form, the CDR3 reads TGCGCCAGCAGCTCGGGTCCCCAAGAGACCCAGTACTTC. This gives the protein CASSSGPQETQYF.